What follows is one T cell receptor beta chain and its context. The antigen remains unidentified. The data derive from a study of molecular identifiers for immune sequencing clone quantification. In the study overall: RNA, taken in replicates from around 18,000 or 91,000 naive CD8 cells, was split five ways, with four sequenced. General observations from the study: Detectable among some 1 million naive cells, according to reports, was Jurkat TCR RNA spiked in from one cell.

Naive CD8 libraries were made from about 19,000 to 1,100,000 sorted cells, and they used 10%, 30% or 50% RNA. Based on a CD8+CD4-CCR7+CD45RA+ profile, naive CD8 T cells were sorted. TCRdb recomputed calls from the PCR reads with MiXCR, one row per CDR3 protein. This sample yields more than 550,000 distinct CDR3 sequences, of which around 25% are seen a single time; about 0.73% belongs to the top ten. This CDR3 has 15 amino acids. The ends were cut back, 1 base at V and 11 bases at J, with 17 bases in the middle. Per the germline V gene, CDR1 is KGHDR and CDR2 is SFDVKD. The J gene is TRBJ1-5, the V gene TRBV24-1; tentatively, D is TRBD1 (5 bases). The sequenced material came from naive CD8+ T cells from blood, with Jurkat cell RNA spiked in. Subset reported: FACS-sorted CD8+CD4-CCR7+CD45RA+ naive T cells. The receptor was derived from a human donor in good health. Some libraries in this study had Jurkat cell RNA spiked in. CDR3 sequence (DNA): TGTGCCACCAGTGATTTCCGGCAGGACCAAGGGGCCCAGCATTTT. This gives the protein CATSDFRQDQGAQHF.